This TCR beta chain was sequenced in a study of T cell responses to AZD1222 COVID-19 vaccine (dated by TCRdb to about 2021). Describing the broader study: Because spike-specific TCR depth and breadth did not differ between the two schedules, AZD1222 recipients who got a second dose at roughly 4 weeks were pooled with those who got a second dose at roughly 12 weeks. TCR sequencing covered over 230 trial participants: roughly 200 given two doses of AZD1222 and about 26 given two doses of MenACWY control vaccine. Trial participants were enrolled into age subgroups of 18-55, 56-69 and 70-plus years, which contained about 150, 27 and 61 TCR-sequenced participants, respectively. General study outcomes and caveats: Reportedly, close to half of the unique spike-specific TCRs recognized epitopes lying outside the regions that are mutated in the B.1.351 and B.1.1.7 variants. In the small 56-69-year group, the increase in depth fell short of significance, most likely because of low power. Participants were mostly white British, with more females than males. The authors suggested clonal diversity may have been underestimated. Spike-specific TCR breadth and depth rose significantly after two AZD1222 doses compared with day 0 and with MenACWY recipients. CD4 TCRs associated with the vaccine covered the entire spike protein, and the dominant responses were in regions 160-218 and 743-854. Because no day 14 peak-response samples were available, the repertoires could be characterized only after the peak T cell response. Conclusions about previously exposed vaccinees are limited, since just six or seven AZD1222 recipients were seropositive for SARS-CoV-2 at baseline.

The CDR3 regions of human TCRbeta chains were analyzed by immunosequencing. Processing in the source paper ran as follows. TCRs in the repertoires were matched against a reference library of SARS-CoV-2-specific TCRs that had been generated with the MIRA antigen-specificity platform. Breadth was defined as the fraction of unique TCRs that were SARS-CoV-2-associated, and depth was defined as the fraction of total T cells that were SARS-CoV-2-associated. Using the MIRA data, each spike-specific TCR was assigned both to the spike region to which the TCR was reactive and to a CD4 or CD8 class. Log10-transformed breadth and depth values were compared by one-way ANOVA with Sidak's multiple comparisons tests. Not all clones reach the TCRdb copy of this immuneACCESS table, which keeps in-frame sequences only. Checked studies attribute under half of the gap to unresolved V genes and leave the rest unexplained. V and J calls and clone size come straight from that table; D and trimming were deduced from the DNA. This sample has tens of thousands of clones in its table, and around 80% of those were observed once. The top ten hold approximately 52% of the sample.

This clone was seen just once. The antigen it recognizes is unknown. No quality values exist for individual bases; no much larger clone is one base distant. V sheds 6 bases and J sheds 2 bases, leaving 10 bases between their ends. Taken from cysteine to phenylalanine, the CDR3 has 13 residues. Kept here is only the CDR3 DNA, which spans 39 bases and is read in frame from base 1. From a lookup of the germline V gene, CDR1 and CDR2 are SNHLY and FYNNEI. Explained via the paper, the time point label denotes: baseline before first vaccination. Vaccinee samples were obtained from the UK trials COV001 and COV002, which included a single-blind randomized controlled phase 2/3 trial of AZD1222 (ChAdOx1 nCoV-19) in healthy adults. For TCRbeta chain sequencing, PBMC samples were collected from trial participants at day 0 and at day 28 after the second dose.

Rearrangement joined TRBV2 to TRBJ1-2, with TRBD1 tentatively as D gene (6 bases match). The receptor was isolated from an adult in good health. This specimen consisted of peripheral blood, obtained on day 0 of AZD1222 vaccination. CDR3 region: CASSVTGNYGYTF. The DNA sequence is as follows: TGTGCCAGCAGCGTGACAGGAAACTATGGCTACACCTTC.